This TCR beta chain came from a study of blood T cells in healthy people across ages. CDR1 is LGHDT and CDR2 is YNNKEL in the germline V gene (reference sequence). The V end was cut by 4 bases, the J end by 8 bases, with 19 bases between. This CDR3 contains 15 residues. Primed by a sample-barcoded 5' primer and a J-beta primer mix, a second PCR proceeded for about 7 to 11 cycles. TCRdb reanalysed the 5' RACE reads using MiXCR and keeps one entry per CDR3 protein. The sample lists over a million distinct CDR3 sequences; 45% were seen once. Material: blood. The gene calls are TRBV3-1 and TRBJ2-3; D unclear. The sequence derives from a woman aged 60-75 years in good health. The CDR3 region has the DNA TGTGCCAGCAGCCCCCGACCCGGTCTTGGCCGTACGCAGTATTTT. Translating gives CASSPRPGLGRTQYF.